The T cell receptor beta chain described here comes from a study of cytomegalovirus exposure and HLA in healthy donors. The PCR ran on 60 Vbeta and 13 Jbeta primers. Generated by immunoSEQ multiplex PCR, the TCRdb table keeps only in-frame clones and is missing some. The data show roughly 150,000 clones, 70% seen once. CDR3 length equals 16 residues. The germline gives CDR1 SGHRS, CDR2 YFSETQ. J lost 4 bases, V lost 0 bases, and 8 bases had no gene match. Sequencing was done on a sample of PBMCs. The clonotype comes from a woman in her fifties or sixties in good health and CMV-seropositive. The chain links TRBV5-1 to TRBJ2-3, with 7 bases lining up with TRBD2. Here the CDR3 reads CASSLEGLGTADTQYF. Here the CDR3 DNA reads TGCGCCAGCAGCTTGGAAGGACTAGGAACGGCAGATACGCAGTATTTT.